This is a list of T cell receptor beta chains from one sample in a study of blood T cell repertoires in COVID-19. Sequencing used immunoSEQ multiplex PCR; TCRdb keeps in-frame clones, though not all of them. The sample records over 200,000 clones, about nine tenths being singletons. Sequenced sample: peripheral blood. Receptor source: a man aged 60 to 75 who had recovered from COVID-19. CDR3s leave out the opening cysteine and the closing phenylalanine or tryptophan. Where a row states a size, it is once, few, many or the class of an expanded clone; other rows omit it.

>TRBJ1-2|TRBV29-1|NA
SVPTIRGNNYGYT
>TRBJ1-1|TRBV6-5|NA
ASRSGAEQNTEAF
>TRBJ2-5|TRBV15|NA
ATSSAKSLETQY
>TRBJ2-3|TRBV29-1|NA
SAGRSPTTDTQY
>TRBJ2-6|TRBV6-2/TRBV6-3|NA
ASSYPAGFGGKASGANVLT
>TRBJ2-5|TRBV15|NA
ATSRDPLGAETQY
>TRBJ1-3|TRBV15|NA
ATSRDRASGNTIY
>TRBJ2-3|TRBV5-4|NA
ASSLESGGASTQY
>TRBJ1-2|TRBV3-1/TRBV3-2|NA
ASRPSLLPGRDGYT
>TRBJ2-1|TRBV2|NA
ASGGRNEQF
>TRBJ2-7|TRBV18|NA
ASSPFAGVPLKLEEQY
>TRBJ2-6|TRBV2|few
ASSLQGTGANVLT
>TRBJ1-1|TRBV10-3|NA
AISESRDRGTEAF
>TRBJ1-1|TRBV18|NA
ASSQNLKSSGGTEAF
>TRBJ2-5|TRBV5-1|NA
ASSFGTSGAQETQY
>TRBJ2-7|TRBV11-1|NA
ASSLSQGMGEQY
>TRBJ2-3|TRBV19|NA
ASSIGPDTQY
>TRBJ1-4|TRBV7-9|once
ASSLGFWDRGQSNEKLF
>TRBJ1-2|TRBV4-2|NA
ASSQDPNRGVVDGYT
>TRBJ2-7|TRBV7-8|NA
ASSPTRDSEQY
>TRBJ1-2|TRBV28|NA
ASSPRGEYGYT
>TRBJ2-7|TRBV9|few
ASSVTGTSPAEQY
>TRBJ2-6|TRBV6-5|NA
ASRRVSGANVLT
>TRBJ2-2|TRBV4-1|NA
ASSQGAFGLAGGQGELF
>TRBJ2-3|TRBV19|NA
ASSLRAGPTTQY
>TRBJ2-2|TRBV24-1|few
ATSVNGGADTGELF
>TRBJ2-3|TRBV25-1|NA
ASSASLLGGTDTQY
>TRBJ1-3|TRBV27|NA
ASSLDRARLCGNTIY
>TRBJ1-4|TRBV5-6|NA
ASSYQGAHEKLF
>TRBJ1-2|TRBV19|NA
ASSPNIEGVPGGYT
>TRBJ1-2|TRBV12-3/TRBV12-4|NA
ASRMGGKDGYT
>TRBJ1-4|TRBV5-6|NA
ASSLAGTGMMQEKLF
>TRBJ1-5|TRBV12-3/TRBV12-4|NA
ASSHREQAQH
>TRBJ1-2|TRBV7-2|NA
ASSLPGQGFYGYT
>TRBJ1-2|TRBV19|NA
ASSLREPKGYGYT
>TRBJ2-1|TRBV11-1|NA
ASRLAGAVHNEQF
>TRBJ1-2|TRBV18|NA
ASSPLDTVDYGYT
>TRBJ2-1|TRBV5-4|NA
ASSFARYGEQF
>TRBJ2-7|TRBV28|NA
ASSLGLAGGQY
>TRBJ1-4|TRBV7-9|once
ASSSDSQYEKLF
>TRBJ2-7|TRBV28|NA
ASTSADEQY
>TRBJ2-3|TRBV7-2|NA
ASRSYGSGTDTQY
>TRBJ2-5|TRBV29-1|once
SVSYRGGETQY
>TRBJ2-7|TRBV29-1|NA
SVGTGLAVYEQY
>TRBJ1-6|TRBV7-6|once
ASSSTGSSYNSPLH
>TRBJ1-1|TRBV30|NA
AWVGRDEAF
>TRBJ1-1|TRBV9|NA
ASSPRTGPANTEAF
>TRBJ1-1|TRBV20-1|NA
SASNQGTAYAEAF
>TRBJ1-5|TRBV19|NA
ASSLTGANQPQH
>TRBJ2-7|TRBV29-1|many
SVGGGRGTGSYEQY
>TRBJ2-3|TRBV19|NA
ASSMGQGTDTQY
>TRBJ1-5|TRBV2|NA
ASSGRESNQPQH
>TRBJ2-3|TRBV11-2|NA
ASSLATGGLFSTDTQY
>TRBJ2-1|TRBV11-3|NA
ASSLNGKDNEQF
>TRBJ1-2|TRBV7-8|NA
ASNEGATGGLGGYT
>TRBJ1-1|TRBV7-8|NA
ASSYVRDRRAEAF
>TRBJ1-5|TRBV27|NA
ASSTSPTGLRNQPQH
>TRBJ1-5|TRBV5-1|NA
ASSPGTANQPQH
>TRBJ2-6|TRBV6-1|NA
ASSEGEGRVTWTLT
>TRBJ2-1|TRBV27|NA
ASKLPGQGNNEQF